One and the same sample provided the 19 T cell receptor beta chains below, sequenced in a study of beta chain features in type 1 diabetes. Expressed TCRB transcripts were sequenced after all isolated RNA was converted to cDNA. Assay: immunoSEQ multiplex PCR; the TCRdb copy retains only in-frame clones and omits some. The table has roughly 180,000 clones, about 12% seen once. Sample: central memory CD4+ T cells from blood. The receptor set was obtained from a woman aged 18-29 years in good health.

Only a few counts were recorded for this clone. The J gene is TRBJ2-2, the V gene TRBV28; D is uncertain. The CDR3 has 14 amino acids. From germline, CDR1 is MDHEN and CDR2 SYDVKM. The germline V and J ends were trimmed by 7 bases and 4 bases, with 13 bases remaining between them. The CDR3 bases are TGTGCCAGCATCAATCCCGGTCCCACCGGGGAGCTGTTTTTT. Amino acid sequence: CASINPGPTGELFF.

The chain employs TRBV4-3 and TRBJ2-3; possible D gene TRBD2, 6 bases. Trimming left V 5 bases short and J 5 bases short, with 8 bases between. The CDR3 extends over 12 amino acids. Germline-derived CDR1 and CDR2 are LGHNA and YSLEER. CDR3: CASSDSGDTQYF. The CDR3 DNA sequence: TGCGCCAGCAGCGATAGCGGAGATACGCAGTATTTT.

This clone was seen a handful of times. This chain connects TRBV14 to TRBJ2-2, with a weak D call TRBD1 (5 bases). Looked up from germline, CDR1 is SGHDN and CDR2 is FVKESK. The V gene lost 3 bases and the J gene lost 4 bases, with 15 bases spanning the gap. This CDR3 has 16 amino acids. CDR3 bases: TGTGCCAGCAGCCAGGGCAGGCGGACAATCACCGGGGAGCTGTTTTTT. Translated, it gives CASSQGRRTITGELFF.

In this sample, this clone turned up a few times. J is TRBJ1-1 and V is TRBV7-9; 8 positions match TRBD1. CDR3 size: 14 residues. The ends lost 5 bases at V and 1 base at J; junction bases unmatched: 3. From germline, CDR1 is SEHNR and CDR2 FQNEAQ (reference sequence). Written as DNA, the CDR3 is TGTGCCAGCAGCAGAGGACAGGGGAACACTGAAGCTTTCTTT. Translation: CASSRGQGNTEAFF.

This clone was observed a handful of times. The chain carries TRBV6-1 and TRBJ1-5; TRBD1 aligns across 7 bases. CDR3 size: 13 residues. CDR1 is MNHNS, CDR2 SASEGT, per germline. The V gene end was trimmed by 7 bases and the J gene end by 7 bases; junction bases not matched to a gene: 7. The chain's CDR3 is CASKSTGRQPQHF. The CDR3 DNA reads TGTGCCAGCAAATCGACAGGGCGACAGCCCCAGCATTTT.

The chain recombines TRBV15 with TRBJ1-2; D uncertain. The CDR3 spans 11 residues. V dropped 0 bases and J dropped 10 bases, with 6 bases sitting between them. Germline assignment: CDR1 LNHNV and CDR2 YYDKDF (reference sequence). CDR3 residues: CATSREGAYTF. CDR3 DNA: TGTGCCACCAGCAGAGAGGGAGCCTACACCTTC.

This clone was recorded a few times. This sample includes further DNA sequences coding for the same CDR3. J is TRBJ1-1 and V is TRBV14; 7 bases are a match to TRBD1. Germline V gene data show CDR1 as SGHDN and CDR2 as FVKESK. The V and J ends lost 6 bases and 3 bases, in that order; junction bases with no gene match: 4. There are 13 residues in the CDR3. CDR3: CASSRQGYTEAFF. Here the CDR3 DNA reads TGTGCCAGCAGTCGACAGGGATACACTGAAGCTTTCTTT.

The rearrangement links TRBV5-1 to TRBJ2-1; tentative D call: TRBD2 (6 bases). Germline V gene sequence: CDR1 SGHRS, CDR2 YFSETQ. V was shortened by 0 bases and J by 4 bases, with 11 bases between the two germline ends. The length of the CDR3 is 15 residues. CDR3 DNA sequence: TGCGCCAGCAGCTTGGTGGGACTCACATACAATGAGCAGTTCTTC. Protein sequence: CASSLVGLTYNEQFF.

The chain employs TRBV25-1 and TRBJ2-1; TRBD2 matches at 7 bases. Per the germline V gene, CDR1 is MGHDK and CDR2 is SYGVNS. The CDR3 spans 14 residues. V dropped 4 bases and J dropped 3; count of bases not matched to a gene: 3. Here the CDR3 reads CASSARTSYNEQFF. In nucleotides, the CDR3 is TGTGCCAGCAGTGCGAGGACTAGCTACAATGAGCAGTTCTTC.

This clone was picked up one time. The CDR3 loop reads CASSKGLEGFF. The CDR3 DNA reads as TGTGCCAGCAGTAAGGGCCTTGAGGGGTTCTTC. The J gene is TRBJ2-1, the V gene TRBV6-5, with D perhaps TRBD2 (5 bases). This CDR3 has 11 amino acids. The V end was cut by 5 bases, the J end by 15 bases, with 14 bases between. CDR1 MNHEY and CDR2 SVGAGI come from the germline V gene.

This clone was picked up a small number of times. The J gene is TRBJ2-1, the V gene TRBV28, with D tentatively TRBD2 (6 bases). V lost 5 bases and J lost 9, with 14 bases in between. The CDR3 consists of 13 residues. Germline CDR1 is MDHEN and CDR2 is SYDVKM. The CDR3 sequence: CASSGTRAGEQFF. For the CDR3, the DNA is TGTGCCAGCAGTGGGACTCGGGCGGGTGAGCAGTTCTTC. Full variable domain (missing parts from reference TRBV28 and TRBJ2-1): DVKVTQSSRYLVKRTGEKVFLECVQDMDHENMFWYRQDPGLGLRLIYFSYDVKMKEKGDIPEGYSVSREKKERFSLILESASTNQTSMYLCASSGTRAGEQFFGPGTRLTVL.

The sample holds a few counts of this clone. The rearrangement joins TRBV19 to TRBJ2-6, with 7 positions matching TRBD1. The CDR3 loop spans 15 amino acids. Germline loops: CDR1 LNHDA, CDR2 SQIVND (reference sequence). The junction had 3 bases not matched to a gene; V was cut back by 5 bases and J by 2 bases. The CDR3 loop is CASSQQGAGANVLTF. The CDR3, as DNA: TGTGCCAGTAGTCAGCAGGGGGCTGGGGCCAACGTCCTGACTTTC.

This clone was seen only a few times. This chain links TRBV14 with TRBJ2-4, with a possible D match to TRBD2 (5 bases). V was clipped by 2 bases and J by 2 bases, with 7 bases between them. Germline CDR1 and CDR2: SGHDN and FVKESK. The length of the CDR3 is 14 residues. CDR3 bases: TGTGCCAGCAGCCAACTAGCCACCAAAAACATTCAGTACTTC. It translates to CASSQLATKNIQYF.

J is TRBJ1-2 and V is TRBV28; 10 bases match TRBD1. The CDR3 is 14 amino acids. Germline V gene lookup returns CDR1 MDHEN and CDR2 SYDVKM. V dropped 6 bases and J dropped 7; count of bases not matched to a gene: 8. CDR3 coding DNA: TGTGCCAGCAGCTCCGGGACAGGGGAAGGTGGCTACACCTTC. Translating gives CASSSGTGEGGYTF.

This clone was counted a few times. The rearrangement uses TRBV5-1 and TRBJ2-1, with no clear D. Germline V gives CDR1 SGHRS, CDR2 YFSETQ. This CDR3 is built from 17 residues. The V end lost 2 bases, the J end lost 3 bases, and 18 bases lay between the germline ends. The CDR3 coding sequence is TGCGCCAGCAGCTTACCCCCACACCACGACTTCTACAATGAGCAGTTCTTC. Encoded protein: CASSLPPHHDFYNEQFF.

This chain joins TRBV19 and TRBJ1-2; D remains unclear. Trimming took off 1 base at V and 2 bases at J, with 8 bases between the two ends. CDR3 length: 14 amino acids. Germline lookup yields CDR1 LNHDA and CDR2 SQIVND (reference sequence). The CDR3 here is CASSIGADNYGYTF. CDR3 bases: TGTGCCAGTAGTATAGGGGCAGACAACTATGGCTACACCTTC.

There are a few counts of this clone. This rearrangement joins TRBV18 to TRBJ1-1, with D unresolved. V was cut by 3 bases and J by 1 base, with 9 bases left in between. The length of the CDR3 is 14 residues. CDR1 and CDR2 from the germline V gene are KGHSH and LQKENI. The CDR3 loop is CASSPYPRNTEAFF. CDR3 coding DNA: TGTGCCAGCTCACCCTACCCTCGGAACACTGAAGCTTTCTTT. Filled out from reference TRBV18 and TRBJ1-1, the complete variable domain reads NAGVMQNPRHLVRRRGQEARLRCSPMKGHSHVYWYRQLPEEGLKFMVYLQKENIIDESGMPKERFSAEFPKEGPSILRIQQVVRGDSAAYFCASSPYPRNTEAFFGQGTRLTVV.

A few counts support this clone. This sequence joins TRBV29-1 and TRBJ2-1; 10 bases align to TRBD2. There are 13 residues in the CDR3. Germline V lookup: CDR1 SQVTM, CDR2 ANQGSEA. V lost 7 bases, J lost 9 bases, and 9 bases stayed unmatched. CDR3 loop: CSAKREGRFEQFF. In nucleotides, the CDR3 is TGCAGCGCCAAGCGGGAGGGCCGCTTTGAGCAGTTCTTC.

This clone came up a few times. The chain is built from TRBV2 and TRBJ2-1; 12 positions agree with TRBD2. Germline CDR1 and CDR2: SNHLY and FYNNEI. J was trimmed by 9 bases and V by 6 bases; bases with no gene match: 9. This CDR3 spans 15 amino acids. DNA of the CDR3: TGTGCCAGCAGGATACTAGCGGGAGGAGACGGTGAGCAGTTCTTC. Amino acids: CASRILAGGDGEQFF. Combining the CDR3 with reference TRBV2 and TRBJ2-1 gives the whole variable domain EPEVTQTPSHQVTQMGQEVILRCVPISNHLYFYWYRQILGQKVEFLVSFYNNEISEKSEIFDDQFSVERPDGSNFTLKIRSTKLEDSAMYFCASRILAGGDGEQFFGPGTRLTVL.